Listed here are 11 T cell receptor beta chains from one sample, sequenced in a study of blood T cell repertoires in COVID-19. TCRdb keeps only in-frame clones here, not all; method: immunoSEQ multiplex PCR. The sample yields more than 70,000 clones, 65% to 90% seen once. The sequencing input was peripheral blood. All receptors derive from a woman of 80 years or more with acute or convalescent COVID-19.

This clone was seen only a few times. The rearrangement uses TRBV10-3 and TRBJ2-1; D uncertain. The V gene lost 0 bases and the J gene lost 4 bases, with 7 bases spanning the gap. CDR1 and CDR2 from the germline V gene are ENHRY and SYGVKD. The CDR3 spans 14 residues. The CDR3 sequence: CAISESAEYNEQFF. In DNA, the CDR3 is TGTGCCATCAGTGAGTCTGCTGAGTACAATGAGCAGTTCTTC.

The chain's CDR3 is CASSLALAGGRSTNEKLFF. The CDR3 region has the DNA TGCGCCAGCAGCTTGGCCCTCGCAGGGGGCCGGTCAACTAATGAAAAACTGTTTTTT. The V gene is TRBV5-1, the J gene TRBJ1-4; 8 positions match TRBD1. V lost 0 bases, J lost 0 bases, and 10 bases stayed unmatched. The CDR3 is 19 amino acids. Germline CDR1 SGHRS, CDR2 YFSETQ.

This rearrangement joins TRBV3-1 (or the pseudogene TRBV3-2) to TRBJ2-6; TRBD1 matches at 10 bases. The V gene's germline CDR1 is LGHDT and CDR2 YNNKEL (reference sequence). This CDR3 is 18 amino acids long. The junction had 9 bases not matched to a gene; V was cut back by 4 bases and J by 3 bases. As DNA, the CDR3 is TGTGCCAGCAGCCCAAGACAGGGGGCAGAGAGTGGGGCCAACGTCCTGACTTTC. This gives the protein CASSPRQGAESGANVLTF.

The genes are TRBV21-1 and TRBJ1-4; the D call TRBD1 from the table was never checked on the DNA. TRBV21-1 is noted as a pseudogene. The CDR3 spans 20 residues. CDR3 loop: CASSTGHRNPKERTNEKLFF. CDR3 in DNA: TGTGCCAGCAGCACAGGCCACAGGAATCCGAAAGAGAGGACTAATGAAAAACTGTTTTTT.

The V gene is TRBV4-1, the J gene TRBJ2-1, with TRBD2 matching 7 bases. V lost 0 bases to trimming and J lost 2 bases; unmatched junction nucleotides: 10. The CDR3 is 18 residues long. The germline V gene encodes CDR1 MGHRA and CDR2 YSYEKL. The CDR3 sequence is CASSQDNTPGLAYNEQFF. For the CDR3, the DNA is TGCGCCAGCAGCCAAGATAACACCCCAGGACTAGCCTACAATGAGCAGTTCTTC.

As concerns this clone: At one end the junction does not follow the germline gene, possibly because of a read error. This chain links TRBV9 with TRBJ2-2, with TRBD1 matching over 10 bases. CDR3 length: 16 amino acids. Looked up from germline, CDR1 is SGDLS and CDR2 is YYNGEE. CDR3 sequence: CANSLGQGKVTGELFF. The CDR3 nucleotides are TGTGCCAACAGCTTGGGACAGGGGAAGGTGACCGGGGAGCTGTTTTTT. Full variable domain (remainder filled in from reference TRBV9 and TRBJ2-2): DSGVTQTPKHLITATGQRVTLRCSPRSGDLSVYWYQQSLDQGLQFLIQYYNGEERAKGNILERFSAQQFPDLHSELNLSSLELGDSALYFCANSLGQGKVTGELFFGEGSRLTVL.

The V call is TRBV27, the J call TRBJ1-5, with 8 bases fitting TRBD1. Germline CDR1 reads MNHEY; CDR2 reads SMNVEV (reference sequence). The CDR3 covers 14 residues. The V and J ends lost 3 bases and 6 bases, in that order; junction bases with no gene match: 4. The CDR3 region is CASSFDRGGQPQHF. The CDR3 region has the DNA TGTGCCAGCAGTTTCGACAGGGGAGGTCAGCCCCAGCATTTT.

This chain connects TRBV11-2 to TRBJ2-1; the D is unclear. Trimming left V 1 base short and J 9 bases short, with 7 bases between. The CDR3 is made up of 12 amino acids. CDR1 is SGHAT and CDR2 is FQNNGV in the germline V gene. CDR3: CASSLGAPEQFF. CDR3 DNA: TGTGCCAGCAGCTTAGGGGCCCCTGAGCAGTTCTTC.

The V gene is TRBV4-1, the J gene TRBJ2-7; TRBD1 agrees at 9 bases. The germline CDR1 and CDR2 sequences are MGHRA and YSYEKL. This CDR3 region has 15 residues. After removal of 6 bases from V and 2 bases from J, the junction contained 8 bases not matched to a gene. CDR3 bases: TGCGCCAGCAGTAACCCCGGGACAGGGACCTACGAGCAGTACTTC. Protein sequence: CASSNPGTGTYEQYF.

CDR3 coding DNA: TGTGCCAGCAGCGTAGGAGATGTGGGAGGCTCACCCCTCCACTTT. Its translation is CASSVGDVGGSPLHF. The chain recombines TRBV9 with TRBJ1-6; D not resolved. Trimming removed 0 bases from V and 10 bases from J, with 14 bases in between. CDR1 is SGDLS, CDR2 YYNGEE, per germline. The CDR3 length is 15 residues.

This clone was seen only once. The gene calls are TRBV5-4 and TRBJ2-5, with D perhaps matching TRBD2 (5 bases). With 4 bases removed from V and 10 bases from J, the gap between germline ends came to 14 bases. This CDR3 spans 12 amino acids. Germline CDR1 SGHNT, CDR2 YYREEE (reference sequence). The CDR3 here is CASSRAEGGQYF. CDR3 DNA sequence: TGTGCCAGCAGCCGAGCCGAGGGTGGCCAGTACTTC.